This T cell receptor beta chain was documented in a study of long-term antiretroviral therapy in people with HIV. Study-wide findings and caveats: Every time point showed a repertoire led by clones expanded before ART.

The ends were cut back, 0 bases at V and 3 bases at J, with 0 bases in the middle. CDR3 length: 12 residues. Per germline, CDR1 SGDLS and CDR2 YYNGEE. Investigators performed immunoSEQ version v3.0 at survey level. Data came from immunoSEQ multiplex PCR; TCRdb stores just in-frame clones and leaves some out. The data contain fewer than 45,000 clones, roughly 88% of them singletons. A note on this clone: As yet, its antigen is unknown.

This TCR derives from a man aged 18-30 years with HIV. The sample was unsorted PBMCs, taken 2.2 years after starting antiretroviral therapy. The chain employs TRBV9 and TRBJ2-2; D remains unclear. CDR3 nucleotide sequence: TGTGCCAGCAGCGTAGACACCGGGGAGCTGTTTTTT. Encoded protein: CASSVDTGELFF. The whole variable domain, remainder taken from reference TRBV9 and TRBJ2-2, is DSGVTQTPKHLITATGQRVTLRCSPRSGDLSVYWYQQSLDQGLQFLIQYYNGEERAKGNILERFSAQQFPDLHSELNLSSLELGDSALYFCASSVDTGELFFGEGSRLTVL.